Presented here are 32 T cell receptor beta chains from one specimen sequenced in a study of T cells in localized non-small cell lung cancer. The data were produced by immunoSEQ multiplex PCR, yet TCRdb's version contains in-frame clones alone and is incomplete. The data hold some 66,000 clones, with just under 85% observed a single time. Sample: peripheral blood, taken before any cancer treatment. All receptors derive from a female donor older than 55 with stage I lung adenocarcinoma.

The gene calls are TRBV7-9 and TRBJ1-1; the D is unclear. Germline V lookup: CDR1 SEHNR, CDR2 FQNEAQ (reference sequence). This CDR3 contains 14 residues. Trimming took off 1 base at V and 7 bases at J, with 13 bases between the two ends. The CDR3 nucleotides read TGTGCCAGCAGCTTAGATCAAGTCAGATTTGAAGCTTTCTTT. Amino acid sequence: CASSLDQVRFEAFF.

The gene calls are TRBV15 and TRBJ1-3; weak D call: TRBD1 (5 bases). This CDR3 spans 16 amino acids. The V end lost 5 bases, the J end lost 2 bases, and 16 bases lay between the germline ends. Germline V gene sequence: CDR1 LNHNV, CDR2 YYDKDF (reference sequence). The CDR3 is CATSPQWLGAGNTIYF. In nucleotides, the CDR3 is TGTGCCACCAGCCCCCAGTGGTTAGGGGCTGGAAACACCATATATTTT. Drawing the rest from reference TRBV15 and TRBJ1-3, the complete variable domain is DAMVIQNPRYQVTQFGKPVTLSCSQTLNHNVMYWYQQKSSQAPKLLFHYYDKDFNNEADTPDNFQSRRPNTSFCFLDIRSPGLGDTAMYLCATSPQWLGAGNTIYFGEGSWLTVV.

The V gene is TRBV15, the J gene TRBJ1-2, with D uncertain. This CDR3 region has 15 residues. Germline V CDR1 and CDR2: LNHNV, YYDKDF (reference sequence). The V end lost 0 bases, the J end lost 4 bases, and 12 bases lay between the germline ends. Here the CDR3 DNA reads TGTGCCACCAGCAGAGACCAGGAAGGCGGCTATGGCTACACCTTC. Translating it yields CATSRDQEGGYGYTF.

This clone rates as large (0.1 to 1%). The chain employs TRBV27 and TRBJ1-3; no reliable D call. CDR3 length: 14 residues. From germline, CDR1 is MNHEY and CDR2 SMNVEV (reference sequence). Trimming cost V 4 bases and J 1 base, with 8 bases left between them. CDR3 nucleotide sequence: TGTGCCAGCAGTTCGTCCGGGTCTGGAAACACCATATATTTT. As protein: CASSSSGSGNTIYF.

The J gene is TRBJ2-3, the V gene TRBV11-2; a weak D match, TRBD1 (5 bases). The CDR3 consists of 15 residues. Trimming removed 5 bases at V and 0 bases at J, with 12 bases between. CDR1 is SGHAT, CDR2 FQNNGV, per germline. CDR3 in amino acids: CASSGPGISTDTQYF. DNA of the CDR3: TGTGCCAGCAGCGGCCCAGGGATCAGCACAGATACGCAGTATTTT.

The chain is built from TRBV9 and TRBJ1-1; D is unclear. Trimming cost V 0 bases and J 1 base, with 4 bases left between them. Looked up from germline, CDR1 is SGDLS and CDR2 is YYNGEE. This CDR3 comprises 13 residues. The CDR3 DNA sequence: TGTGCCAGCAGCGTAGCGGGGAACACTGAAGCTTTCTTT. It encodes CASSVAGNTEAFF.

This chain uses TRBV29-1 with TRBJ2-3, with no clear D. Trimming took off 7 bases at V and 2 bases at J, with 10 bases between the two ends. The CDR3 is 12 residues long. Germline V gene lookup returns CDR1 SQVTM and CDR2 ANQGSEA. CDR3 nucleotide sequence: TGCAGCGCCCGCACCTCCACAGATACGCAGTATTTT. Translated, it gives CSARTSTDTQYF.

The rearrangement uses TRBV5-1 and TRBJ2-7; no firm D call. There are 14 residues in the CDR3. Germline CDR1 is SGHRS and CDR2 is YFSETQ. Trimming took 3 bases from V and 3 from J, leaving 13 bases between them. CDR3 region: CASSSRLGHYEQYF. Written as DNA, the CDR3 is TGCGCCAGCAGCTCCCGGCTGGGCCACTACGAGCAGTACTTC.

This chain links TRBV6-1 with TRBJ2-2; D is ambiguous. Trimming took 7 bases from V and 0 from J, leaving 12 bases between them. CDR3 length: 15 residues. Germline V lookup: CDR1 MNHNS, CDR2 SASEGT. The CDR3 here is CASIRHLANTGELFF. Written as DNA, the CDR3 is TGTGCCAGCATCCGACATCTCGCGAACACCGGGGAGCTGTTTTTT.

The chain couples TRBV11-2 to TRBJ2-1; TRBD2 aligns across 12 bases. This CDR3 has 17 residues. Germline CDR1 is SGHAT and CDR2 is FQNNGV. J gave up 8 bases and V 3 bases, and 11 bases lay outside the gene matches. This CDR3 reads CASSLGLAGGAMDEQFF. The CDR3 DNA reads TGTGCCAGCAGCTTGGGGCTAGCGGGAGGGGCTATGGATGAGCAGTTCTTC.

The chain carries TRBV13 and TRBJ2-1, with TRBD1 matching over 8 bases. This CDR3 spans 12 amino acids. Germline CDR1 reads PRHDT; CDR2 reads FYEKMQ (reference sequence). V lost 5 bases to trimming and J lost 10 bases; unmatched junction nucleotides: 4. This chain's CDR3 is CASSPRQGEQFF. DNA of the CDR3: TGTGCCAGCAGCCCGAGACAGGGGGAGCAGTTCTTC.

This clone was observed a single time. CDR3 bases: TGTGCCAGCAGCTTGGAGTGGAGTAAAGAGACCCAGTACTTC. Translating it yields CASSLEWSKETQYF. The gene calls are TRBV5-4 and TRBJ2-5; D is undetermined. Germline V gene data show CDR1 as SGHNT and CDR2 as YYREEE (reference sequence). With 0 bases removed from V and 3 bases from J, the gap between germline ends came to 9 bases. This CDR3 contains 14 residues. The whole variable domain, filled in from reference TRBV5-4 and TRBJ2-5, reads ETGVTQSPTHLIKTRGQQVTLRCSSQSGHNTVSWYQQALGQGPQFIFQYYREEENGRGNFPPRFSGLQFPNYSSELNVNALELDDSALYLCASSLEWSKETQYFGPGTRLLVL.

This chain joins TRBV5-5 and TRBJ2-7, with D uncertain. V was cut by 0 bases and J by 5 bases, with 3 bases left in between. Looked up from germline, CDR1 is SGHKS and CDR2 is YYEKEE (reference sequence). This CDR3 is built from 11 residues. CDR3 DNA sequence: TGTGCCAGCAGCTTGGGTAACGAGCAGTACTTC. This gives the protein CASSLGNEQYF.

CDR3 in amino acids: CSVGGAAPMKQFF. The CDR3 DNA is TGCAGCGTCGGGGGGGCGGCCCCAATGAAGCAGTTCTTC. This chain uses TRBV29-1 with TRBJ2-1, with TRBD2 identical over 8 bases. From germline, CDR1 is SQVTM and CDR2 ANQGSEA. CDR3 length: 13 residues. The V segment lost 6 bases and the J segment 11 bases; nucleotides outside the gene matches: 12.

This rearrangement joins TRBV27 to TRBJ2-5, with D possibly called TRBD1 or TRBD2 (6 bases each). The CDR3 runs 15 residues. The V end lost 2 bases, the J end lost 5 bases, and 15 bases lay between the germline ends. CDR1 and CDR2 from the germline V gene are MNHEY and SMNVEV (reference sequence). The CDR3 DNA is TGTGCCAGCAGTTTACAATGGGGGGCCGGCGAGACCCAGTACTTC. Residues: CASSLQWGAGETQYF.

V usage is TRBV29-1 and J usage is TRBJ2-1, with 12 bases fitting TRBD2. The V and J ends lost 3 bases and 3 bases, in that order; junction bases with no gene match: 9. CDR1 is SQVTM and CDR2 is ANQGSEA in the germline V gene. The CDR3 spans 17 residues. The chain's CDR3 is CSVEAKGLAGFYNEQFF. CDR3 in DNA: TGCAGCGTTGAGGCCAAAGGACTAGCGGGGTTCTACAATGAGCAGTTCTTC.

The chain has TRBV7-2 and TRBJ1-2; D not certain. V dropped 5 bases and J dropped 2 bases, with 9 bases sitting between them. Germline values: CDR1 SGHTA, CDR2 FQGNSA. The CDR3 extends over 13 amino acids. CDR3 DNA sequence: TGTGCCAGCAGCCCTCAGACAAACTATGGCTACACCTTC. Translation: CASSPQTNYGYTF.

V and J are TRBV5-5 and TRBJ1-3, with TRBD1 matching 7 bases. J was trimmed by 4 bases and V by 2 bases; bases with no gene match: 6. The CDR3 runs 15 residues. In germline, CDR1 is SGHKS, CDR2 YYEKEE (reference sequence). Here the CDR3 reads CASSFEGARGNTIYF. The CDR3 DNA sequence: TGTGCCAGCAGCTTTGAGGGGGCGCGCGGAAACACCATATATTTT.

CDR3 amino acids: CASSSSVSGGGINIQYF. CDR3 coding DNA: TGCGCCAGCAGCTCGTCGGTTAGCGGGGGTGGTATTAACATTCAGTACTTC. This chain links TRBV5-1 with TRBJ2-4; TRBD2 agrees at 9 bases. V trimming: 3 bases; J trimming: 7 bases; junction bases outside the gene matches: 14. The CDR3 loop spans 17 amino acids. The germline V gene encodes CDR1 SGHRS and CDR2 YFSETQ. Combining the CDR3 with reference TRBV5-1 and TRBJ2-4 gives the whole variable domain KAGVTQTPRYLIKTRGQQVTLSCSPISGHRSVSWYQQTPGQGLQFLFEYFSETQRNKGNFPGRFSGRQFSNSRSEMNVSTLELGDSALYLCASSSSVSGGGINIQYFGAGTRLSVL.

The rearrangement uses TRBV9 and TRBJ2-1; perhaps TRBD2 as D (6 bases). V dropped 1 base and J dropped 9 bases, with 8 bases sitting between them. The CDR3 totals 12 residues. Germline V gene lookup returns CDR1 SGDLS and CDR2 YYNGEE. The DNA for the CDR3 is TGTGCCAGCAGCGTAAGTAGCGGTGAGCAGTTCTTC. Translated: CASSVSSGEQFF.

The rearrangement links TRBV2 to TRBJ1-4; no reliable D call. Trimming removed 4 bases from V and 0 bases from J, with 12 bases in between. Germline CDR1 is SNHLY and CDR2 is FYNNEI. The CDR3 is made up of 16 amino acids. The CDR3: CASSGGSYPTNEKLFF. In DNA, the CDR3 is TGTGCCAGCAGTGGCGGCTCATATCCAACTAATGAAAAACTGTTTTTT.

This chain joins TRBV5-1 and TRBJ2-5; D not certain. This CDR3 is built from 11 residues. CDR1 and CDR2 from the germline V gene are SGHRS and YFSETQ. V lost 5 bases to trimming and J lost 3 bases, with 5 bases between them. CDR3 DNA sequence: TGCGCCAGCAGGACGGAAGAGACCCAGTACTTC. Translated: CASRTEETQYF.

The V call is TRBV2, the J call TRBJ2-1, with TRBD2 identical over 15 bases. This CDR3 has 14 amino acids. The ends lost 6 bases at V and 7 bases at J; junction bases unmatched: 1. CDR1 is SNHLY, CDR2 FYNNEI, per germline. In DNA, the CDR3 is TGTGCCAGCAGCGGACTAGCGGGGGGGAATGAGCAGTTCTTC. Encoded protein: CASSGLAGGNEQFF.

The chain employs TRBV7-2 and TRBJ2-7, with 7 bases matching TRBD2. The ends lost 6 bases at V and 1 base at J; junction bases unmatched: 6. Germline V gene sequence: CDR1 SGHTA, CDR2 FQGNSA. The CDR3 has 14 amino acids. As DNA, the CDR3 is TGTGCCAGCAGAAAGGAACTAGCGTCCTACGAGCAGTACTTC. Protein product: CASRKELASYEQYF.

CDR3 amino acids: CASRRADNRGGEQYF. CDR3 DNA sequence: TGTGCCAGCAGACGTGCCGACAACAGGGGAGGCGAGCAGTACTTC. V is TRBV6-1 and J is TRBJ2-7; D might be TRBD1 (7 bases). Germline V CDR1 and CDR2: MNHNS, SASEGT. The CDR3 runs 15 residues. Trimming stripped 6 bases from V and 6 bases from J, with 21 bases between.

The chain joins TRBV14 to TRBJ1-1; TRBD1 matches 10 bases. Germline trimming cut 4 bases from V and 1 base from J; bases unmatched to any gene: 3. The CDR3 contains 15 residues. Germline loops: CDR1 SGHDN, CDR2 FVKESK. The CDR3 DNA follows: TGTGCCAGCAGCCCGTGGACAGGGGGGAACACTGAAGCTTTCTTT. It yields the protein CASSPWTGGNTEAFF.

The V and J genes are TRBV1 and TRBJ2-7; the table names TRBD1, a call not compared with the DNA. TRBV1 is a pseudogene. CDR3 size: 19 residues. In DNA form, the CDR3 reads TGCACCAGCAGCCAAGCTAAAGCCCTATACGGTCCGACAGGTTGCGAGCAGTACTTC. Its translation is CTSSQAKALYGPTGCEQYF.

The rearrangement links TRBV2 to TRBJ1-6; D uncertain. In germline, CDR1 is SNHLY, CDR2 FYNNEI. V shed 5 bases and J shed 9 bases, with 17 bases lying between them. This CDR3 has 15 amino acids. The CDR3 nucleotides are TGTGCCAGCAGTTTGGACCCCGGAGTCCGTTCACCCCTCCACTTT. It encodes CASSLDPGVRSPLHF.

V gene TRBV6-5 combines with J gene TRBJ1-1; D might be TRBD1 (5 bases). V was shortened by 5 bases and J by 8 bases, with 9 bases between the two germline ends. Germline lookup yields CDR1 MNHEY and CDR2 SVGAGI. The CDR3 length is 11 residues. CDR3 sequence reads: CASSQGEEAFF. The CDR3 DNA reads TGTGCCAGCAGTCAAGGGGAAGAAGCTTTCTTT.

This chain's CDR3 is CASSVGLAGDYEQYF. CDR3 nucleotide sequence: TGTGCCAGCAGCGTAGGGTTAGCGGGAGACTACGAGCAGTACTTC. The chain employs TRBV9 and TRBJ2-7; 9 bases align to TRBD2. Germline assignment: CDR1 SGDLS and CDR2 YYNGEE. V lost 0 bases, J lost 3 bases, and 4 bases stayed unmatched. The CDR3 is made up of 15 amino acids.

This CDR3 is CASSPRTSYEQYF. DNA of the CDR3: TGTGCCAGCAGCCCACGGACGAGCTACGAGCAGTACTTC. The chain joins TRBV11-3 to TRBJ2-7; no definite D call. In germline, CDR1 is SGHNT, CDR2 YENEEA. The CDR3 has 13 residues. The germline V and J ends were trimmed by 5 bases and 3 bases, with 11 bases remaining between them.

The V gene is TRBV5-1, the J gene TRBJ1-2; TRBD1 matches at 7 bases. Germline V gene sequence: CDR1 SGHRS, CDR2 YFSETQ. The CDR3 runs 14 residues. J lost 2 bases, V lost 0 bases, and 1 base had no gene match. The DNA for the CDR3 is TGCGCCAGCAGCTTGGACAGGGGAAACTATGGCTACACCTTC. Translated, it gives CASSLDRGNYGYTF.